Each of the 32 T cell receptor beta chains below was sequenced from the same sample in a study of T cells in Graves' hyperthyroidism and ophthalmopathy. RNA transcripts gave rise to amplified TCR beta CDR3 regions. In the first-round RT-PCR of the TCR CDR3, the HTBI primer set was used. MiXCR was run by TCRdb on the multiplex PCR reads, yielding one entry per CDR3 protein. This sample has fewer than 650,000 distinct CDR3 sequences, with approximately 14% found just once. What was sequenced was blood. These receptors were collected from a woman in her forties with Graves' ophthalmopathy.

In this sample, this clonotype turned up many times. The CDR3 coding sequence is TGTGCCAGCAGTGGGTACCCTGGTCGGAACACTGAAGCTTTCTTT. Residues: CASSGYPGRNTEAFF. V gene TRBV6-2 or TRBV6-3 combines with J gene TRBJ1-1; D not resolved. The germline V gene has CDR1 MNHEY and CDR2 SVGEGT. Trimming left V 5 bases short and J 1 base short, with 14 bases between. This CDR3 contains 15 residues.

In its sample, this clonotype was seen a few times. The chain couples TRBV16 to TRBJ2-5; possibly TRBD1 for D (7 bases). Trimming left V 6 bases short and J 5 bases short, with 13 bases between. Per germline, CDR1 KGHSY and CDR2 FQNENV. The CDR3 totals 13 residues. The CDR3 protein is CASSAGQRETQYF. As DNA, the CDR3 is TGTGCCAGCAGTGCGGGACAGAGGGAGACCCAGTACTTC.

The chain combines TRBV10-2 with TRBJ1-1; no reliable D call. The germline V and J ends were trimmed by 0 bases and 6 bases, with 11 bases remaining between them. Germline lookup yields CDR1 WSHSY and CDR2 SAAADI. CDR3 length: 14 amino acids. The chain's CDR3 is CASSESLAPPEAFF. DNA of the CDR3: TGCGCCAGCAGTGAGTCGTTGGCTCCACCTGAAGCTTTCTTT.

The rearrangement joins TRBV6-2 or TRBV6-3 to TRBJ2-4; D uncertain. Germline V CDR1 and CDR2: MNHEY, SVGEGT. Trimming left V 7 bases short and J 8 bases short, with 27 bases between. CDR3 length equals 17 residues. The CDR3 DNA follows: TGTGCCAGCACCCCGATGGGTGGGCTGCAAGACATCGACATTCAGTACTTC. Residues: CASTPMGGLQDIDIQYF.

This rearrangement joins TRBV6-2 or TRBV6-3 to TRBJ1-1, with a tentative D call TRBD1 (5 bases). The CDR3 has 15 amino acids. The germline gives CDR1 MNHEY, CDR2 SVGEGT. Deletions cut 8 bases from V and 3 bases from J, with 19 bases between. The CDR3 loop is CASLREERGDTEAFF. DNA of the CDR3: TGTGCCAGCCTCCGGGAGGAACGAGGGGACACTGAAGCTTTCTTT.

This chain joins TRBV7-9 and TRBJ1-2; D uncertain. The germline V and J ends were trimmed by 1 base and 2 bases, with 11 bases remaining between them. The CDR3 consists of 15 residues. Germline-derived CDR1 and CDR2 are SEHNR and FQNEAQ (reference sequence). This CDR3 reads CASSLGAIANYGYTF. The CDR3 nucleotides are TGTGCCAGCAGCTTAGGGGCAATCGCGAACTATGGCTACACCTTC.

This clonotype was counted many times. The V gene is TRBV6-2 or TRBV6-3, the J gene TRBJ1-2, with D unresolved. CDR3 size: 12 residues. CDR1 and CDR2 (germline): MNHEY, SVGEGT. V lost 8 bases and J 7 bases, leaving 14 bases between the germline ends. The CDR3 DNA reads as TGTGCCAGCCTGACGGCCAGGCTTGGCTACACCTTC. It encodes CASLTARLGYTF.

This clonotype was observed a handful of times. CDR3 in amino acids: CAHGSGNTIYF. CDR3 sequence (DNA): TGTGCACACGGGTCTGGAAACACCATATATTTT. This rearrangement joins TRBV28 to TRBJ1-3; D not resolved. CDR3 length equals 11 residues. Germline-derived CDR1 and CDR2 are MDHEN and SYDVKM.

This clonotype was detected a few times. This chain connects TRBV18 to TRBJ2-7; D is ambiguous. The CDR3 covers 14 residues. The germline V and J ends were trimmed by 0 bases and 2 bases, with 8 bases remaining between them. Looked up from germline, CDR1 is KGHSH and CDR2 is LQKENI. The CDR3 region is CASSPPTAPYEQYF. The CDR3, as DNA: TGTGCCAGCTCACCACCCACAGCTCCCTACGAGCAGTACTTC.

V and J are TRBV5-4 and TRBJ1-1; D call uncertain. The germline V gene has CDR1 SGHNT and CDR2 YYREEE (reference sequence). CDR3 length equals 18 residues. The ends were cut back, 0 bases at V and 1 base at J, with 19 bases in the middle. The CDR3: CASSLALERAGKNTEAFF. Written as DNA, the CDR3 is TGTGCCAGCAGCTTGGCCTTGGAACGAGCGGGAAAGAACACTGAAGCTTTCTTT.

This clonotype has at least ten counts. This rearrangement joins TRBV28 to TRBJ2-7; tentatively, D is TRBD1 (5 bases). Trimming pared 5 bases from V and 3 bases from J, leaving 11 bases between. There are 13 residues in the CDR3. Germline CDR1 is MDHEN and CDR2 is SYDVKM. The CDR3 DNA reads TGTGCCAGCAGTCTCACAGGTTTCTACGAGCAGTACTTC. Protein product: CASSLTGFYEQYF.

At least ten counts were recorded for this clonotype. This chain links TRBV29-1 with TRBJ2-4; D is perhaps TRBD2 (5 bases). The CDR3 sequence is 13 residues long. V was pared by 7 bases and J by 5 bases, with 15 bases between. Germline V CDR1 and CDR2: SQVTM, ANQGSEA. CDR3 protein: CSGELVNENIQYF. The CDR3 nucleotides are TGCAGCGGGGAACTAGTGAACGAAAACATTCAGTACTTC. Filled out from reference TRBV29-1 and TRBJ2-4, the complete variable domain reads SAVISQKPSRDICQRGTSLTIQCQVDSQVTMMFWYRQQPGQSLTLIATANQGSEATYESGFVIDKFPISRPNLTFSTLTVSNMSPEDSSIYLCSGELVNENIQYFGAGTRLSVL.

This clonotype came up a few times. The CDR3, as DNA: TGTGCCAGCAGCCTGGGAGGGGGGGCCACCCAGTACTTC. Its protein is CASSLGGGATQYF. The chain combines TRBV3-1 with TRBJ2-5, with a possible D match to TRBD2 (7 bases). Germline CDR1 LGHDT, CDR2 YNNKEL (reference sequence). Trimming removed 4 bases from V and 8 bases from J, with 14 bases in between. The CDR3 has 13 residues.

This clonotype was observed at least ten times. An end of the junction differs from the germline gene, which may be a read error. The DNA for the CDR3 is TGTACCAGCAGTCAGACAGCGGGCGAGCAGTACTTC. Protein sequence: CTSSQTAGEQYF. This chain uses TRBV6-1 with TRBJ2-7; possibly TRBD2 for D (6 bases). The CDR3 runs to 12 residues. Germline lookup yields CDR1 MNHNS and CDR2 SASEGT.

The chain has TRBV18 and TRBJ2-7, with TRBD1 identical over 8 bases. Trimming removed 5 bases from V and 1 base from J; junction bases left unmatched: 7. Germline-derived CDR1 and CDR2 are KGHSH and LQKENI. The CDR3 length is 15 residues. As DNA, the CDR3 is TGTGCCAGCTCAGCAGGGGGCAGCAGGTCCTACGAGCAGTACTTC. Translation: CASSAGGSRSYEQYF.

This clonotype was found many times. The V and J genes are TRBV12-3 or TRBV12-4 and TRBJ1-1; D ambiguous. The V and J ends lost 8 bases and 0 bases respectively, with 10 bases between them. The CDR3 covers 13 residues. This CDR3 reads CASGRVMNTEAFF. CDR3 bases: TGTGCCAGCGGACGGGTCATGAACACTGAAGCTTTCTTT.

The chain joins TRBV20-1 to TRBJ2-7; 9 nucleotides match TRBD1. The germline gives CDR1 DFQATT, CDR2 SNEGSKA (reference sequence). This CDR3 contains 15 residues. V dropped 6 bases and J dropped 4; count of bases not matched to a gene: 13. The CDR3 region is CSARTPGTGSYEQYF. In DNA form, the CDR3 reads TGCAGTGCGCGGACTCCCGGGACAGGGAGTTACGAGCAGTACTTC.

This clonotype has a count of ten or more. The J gene is TRBJ2-7, the V gene TRBV29-1, with TRBD2 matching 8 bases. Germline loops: CDR1 SQVTM, CDR2 ANQGSEA. The CDR3 consists of 13 residues. The ends lost 4 bases at V and 3 bases at J; junction bases unmatched: 5. The CDR3 nucleotides are TGCAGCGTTGGCGGAGCGGGGGACTACGAGCAGTACTTC. This codes for CSVGGAGDYEQYF.

This clonotype was recorded at least ten times. This chain connects TRBV10-3 to TRBJ1-5; D ambiguous. CDR1 is ENHRY and CDR2 is SYGVKD in the germline V gene. This CDR3 comprises 16 residues. Trimming took off 3 bases at V and 2 bases at J, with 14 bases between the two ends. Written as DNA, the CDR3 is TGTGCCATCAGTGACTCCGAGGAGGATGGCAATCAGCCCCAGCATTTT. Its protein product is CAISDSEEDGNQPQHF.

This clonotype was seen at least ten times. V and J are TRBV7-6 and TRBJ1-2; D is unclear. V lost 2 bases, J lost 1 base, and 8 bases lay in between. Germline loops: CDR1 SGHVS, CDR2 FNYEAQ. The CDR3 extends over 14 amino acids. CDR3 sequence: CASSLRPVNYGYTF. The CDR3 bases are TGTGCCAGCAGCTTACGCCCTGTTAACTATGGCTACACCTTC.

The chain couples TRBV9 to TRBJ2-5; possible D gene TRBD1, 6 bases. The germline CDR1 and CDR2 sequences are SGDLS and YYNGEE. The V end lost 2 bases, the J end lost 5 bases, and 16 bases lay between the germline ends. The CDR3 extends over 15 amino acids. CDR3 residues: CASSVGSGAAETQYF. CDR3 in DNA: TGTGCCAGCAGCGTTGGTTCAGGGGCTGCGGAGACCCAGTACTTC.

This clonotype was seen at least ten times. The chain links TRBV6-5 to TRBJ1-2, with TRBD1 as a possible D gene (6 bases). The CDR3 contains 16 residues. V lost 2 bases to trimming and J lost 3 bases, with 16 bases between them. In germline, CDR1 is MNHEY, CDR2 SVGAGI. The CDR3 DNA reads as TGTGCCAGCAGTTACAGCCCTCCAACAGGGCACTATGGCTACACCTTC. Translating it yields CASSYSPPTGHYGYTF.

Details on this clonotype: A much larger clonotype is one base distant, so this may be a read error. This chain connects TRBV24-1 to TRBJ2-5, with D unresolved. The V end was cut by 3 bases, the J end by 1 base, with 5 bases between. The germline gives CDR1 KGHDR, CDR2 SFDVKD. CDR3 length equals 13 residues. The CDR3 spells CATSDGSQETQYF. Written as DNA, the CDR3 is TGTGCCACCAGTGATGGGTCCCAAGAGACCCAGTACTTC.

In this sample, this clonotype turned up many times. The chain recombines TRBV11-2 with TRBJ1-1, with 7 bases lining up with TRBD1. The CDR3 sequence is 15 residues long. Germline trimming cut 2 bases from V and 4 bases from J; bases unmatched to any gene: 7. Germline V lookup: CDR1 SGHAT, CDR2 FQNNGV. CDR3 coding DNA: TGTGCCAGCAGCTTACAGGGGGTTGAAGGCACTGAAGCTTTCTTT. The encoded protein is CASSLQGVEGTEAFF.

The V call is TRBV3-1, the J call TRBJ2-5; no clear D. Germline values: CDR1 LGHDT, CDR2 YNNKEL (reference sequence). CDR3 length: 14 residues. V was pared by 0 bases and J by 3 bases, with 8 bases between. The CDR3 loop is CASSQEPSEETQYF. The CDR3 nucleotides are TGTGCCAGCAGCCAAGAACCGAGCGAAGAGACCCAGTACTTC.

The chain uses TRBV12-3 or TRBV12-4 and TRBJ2-5, with D possibly TRBD2 on 5 matching bases. The CDR3 loop spans 14 amino acids. The V gene lost 1 base and the J gene lost 5 bases, with 11 bases spanning the gap. The CDR3 reads CASSLGTRAETQYF. CDR3 nucleotide sequence: TGTGCCAGCAGTTTAGGGACGAGGGCGGAGACCCAGTACTTC.

The genes are TRBV28 and TRBJ1-1; D is uncertain. The V gene's germline CDR1 is MDHEN and CDR2 SYDVKM. V was trimmed by 8 bases and J by 3 bases, leaving 13 bases between them. This CDR3 has 13 amino acids. The CDR3 spells CASGQTGYTEAFF. The CDR3, as DNA: TGTGCCAGCGGTCAGACGGGCTACACTGAAGCTTTCTTT.

This clonotype occurred many times. The chain carries TRBV11-2 and TRBJ2-7; D possibly corresponds to TRBD1 (5 bases). CDR1 is SGHAT and CDR2 is FQNNGV in the germline V gene. V lost 3 bases and J 6 bases, leaving 15 bases between the germline ends. The CDR3 totals 14 residues. As DNA, the CDR3 is TGTGCCAGCAGCTTCGCAGGGTCTTTTCGCGAGCAGTACTTC. Its protein is CASSFAGSFREQYF.

This clonotype was seen ten or more times. The CDR3 DNA is TGTGCCAGCAGGGATGTGGGCACTGAAGCTTTCTTT. Protein: CASRDVGTEAFF. The chain joins TRBV28 to TRBJ1-1, with unresolved D. V dropped 6 bases and J dropped 4 bases, with 9 bases sitting between them. This CDR3 is built from 12 residues. Germline V CDR1 and CDR2: MDHEN, SYDVKM.

This clonotype was observed at least ten times. The rearrangement joins TRBV12-3 or TRBV12-4 to TRBJ1-1; possible D gene TRBD1, 6 bases. The CDR3 consists of 13 residues. Trimming stripped 7 bases from V and 6 bases from J, with 15 bases between. The CDR3 region is CASTDSGDAEAFF. CDR3 nucleotides: TGTGCCAGCACAGACTCAGGGGACGCTGAAGCTTTCTTT.

This clonotype was counted many times. This rearrangement joins TRBV27 to TRBJ2-7; possibly TRBD1 for D (7 bases). Trimming cost V 4 bases and J 1 base, with 14 bases left between them. CDR3 length equals 15 residues. CDR1 is MNHEY and CDR2 is SMNVEV in the germline V gene (reference sequence). CDR3 sequence reads: CASSSSTGRSYEQYF. CDR3 sequence (DNA): TGTGCCAGCAGTTCCTCGACAGGGAGGTCCTACGAGCAGTACTTC.

V usage is TRBV9 and J usage is TRBJ2-7, with 8 bases lining up with TRBD2. V lost 4 bases, J lost 7 bases, and 10 bases stayed unmatched. CDR1 and CDR2 (germline): SGDLS, YYNGEE. CDR3 length: 14 residues. The CDR3 is CASSPGGASMEQYF. The CDR3 DNA reads TGTGCCAGCAGCCCGGGGGGGGCTTCTATGGAGCAGTACTTC.